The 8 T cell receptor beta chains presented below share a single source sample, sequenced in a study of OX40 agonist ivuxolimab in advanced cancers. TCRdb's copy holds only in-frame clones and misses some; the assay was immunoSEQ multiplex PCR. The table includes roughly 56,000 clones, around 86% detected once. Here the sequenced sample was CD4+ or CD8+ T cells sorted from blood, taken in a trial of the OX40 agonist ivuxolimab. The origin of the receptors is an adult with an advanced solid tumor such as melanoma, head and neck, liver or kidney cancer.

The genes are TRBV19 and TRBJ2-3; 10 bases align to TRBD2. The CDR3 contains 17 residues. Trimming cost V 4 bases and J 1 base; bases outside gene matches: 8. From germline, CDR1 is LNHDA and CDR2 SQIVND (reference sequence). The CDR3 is CASSSSGGARGTDTQYF. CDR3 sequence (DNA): TGTGCCAGTAGTAGCAGCGGGGGGGCCCGAGGCACAGATACGCAGTATTTT.

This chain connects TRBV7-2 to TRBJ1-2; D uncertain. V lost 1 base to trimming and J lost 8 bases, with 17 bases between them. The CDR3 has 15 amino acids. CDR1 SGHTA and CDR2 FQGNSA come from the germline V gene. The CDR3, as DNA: TGTGCCAGCAGCTTAGGAGTTATGGCAGGCTGGGGCTACACCTTC. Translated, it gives CASSLGVMAGWGYTF.

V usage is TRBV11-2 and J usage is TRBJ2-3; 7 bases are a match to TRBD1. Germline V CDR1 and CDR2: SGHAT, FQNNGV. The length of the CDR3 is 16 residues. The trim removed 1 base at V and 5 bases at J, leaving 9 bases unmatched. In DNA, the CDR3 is TGTGCCAGCAGCTTAGGGGTCCAGGGGGTATTAGATACGCAGTATTTT. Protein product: CASSLGVQGVLDTQYF.

In DNA, the CDR3 is TGTGCCAGCAGTTCGGCTAGCGGGAGAGCAGATACGCAGTATTTT. This translates into CASSSASGRADTQYF. The genes are TRBV27 and TRBJ2-3; 10 nucleotides match TRBD2. V lost 4 bases, J lost 4 bases, and 5 bases stayed unmatched. The CDR3 length is 15 residues. Germline CDR1 reads MNHEY; CDR2 reads SMNVEV (reference sequence).

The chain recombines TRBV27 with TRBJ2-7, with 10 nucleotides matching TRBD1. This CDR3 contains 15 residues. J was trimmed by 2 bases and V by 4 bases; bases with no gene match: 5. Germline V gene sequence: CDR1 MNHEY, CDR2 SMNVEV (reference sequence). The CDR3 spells CASSYKDRGTYEQYF. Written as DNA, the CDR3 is TGTGCCAGCAGTTATAAGGACAGGGGGACCTACGAGCAGTACTTC.

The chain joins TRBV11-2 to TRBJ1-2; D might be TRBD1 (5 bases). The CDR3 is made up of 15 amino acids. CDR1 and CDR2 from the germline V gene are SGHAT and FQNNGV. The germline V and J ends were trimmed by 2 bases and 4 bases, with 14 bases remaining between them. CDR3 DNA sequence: TGTGCCAGCAGCTTAAGTCAGGGCCAGCTCTATGGCTACACCTTC. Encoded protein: CASSLSQGQLYGYTF.

CDR3 coding DNA: TGTGCCAGCAGACCTTCTACGACTTACGAGCAGTACTTC. It is translated as CASRPSTTYEQYF. The V gene is TRBV7-8, the J gene TRBJ2-7; the D is unclear. Trimming cost V 6 bases and J 4 bases, with 13 bases left between them. There are 13 residues in the CDR3. CDR1 is SGHVS and CDR2 is FQNEAQ in the germline V gene.

The CDR3 DNA reads TGTGCCAGCAGTTTACTAGCGGGAGCCTACGAGCAGTACTTC. It codes for CASSLLAGAYEQYF. The V gene is TRBV28, the J gene TRBJ2-7; the match to TRBD2 covers 10 bases. There are 14 residues in the CDR3. Trimming took 2 bases from V and 2 from J; bases not matched to a gene: 0. Germline CDR1 reads MDHEN; CDR2 reads SYDVKM. Full variable domain (outside the CDR3, taken from reference TRBV28 and TRBJ2-7): DVKVTQSSRYLVKRTGEKVFLECVQDMDHENMFWYRQDPGLGLRLIYFSYDVKMKEKGDIPEGYSVSREKKERFSLILESASTNQTSMYLCASSLLAGAYEQYFGPGTRLTVT.